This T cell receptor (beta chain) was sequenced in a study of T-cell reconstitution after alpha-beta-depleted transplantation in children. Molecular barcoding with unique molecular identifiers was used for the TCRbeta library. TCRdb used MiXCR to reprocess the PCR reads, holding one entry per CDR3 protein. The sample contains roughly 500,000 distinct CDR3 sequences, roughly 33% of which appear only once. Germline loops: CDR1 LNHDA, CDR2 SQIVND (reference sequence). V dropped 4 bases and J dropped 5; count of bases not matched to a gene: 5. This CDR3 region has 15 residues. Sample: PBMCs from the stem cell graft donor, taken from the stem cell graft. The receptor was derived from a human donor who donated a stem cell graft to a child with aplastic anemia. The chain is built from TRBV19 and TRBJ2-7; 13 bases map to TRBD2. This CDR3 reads CASSKGLAGVHEQYF. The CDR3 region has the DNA TGTGCCAGTAGTAAAGGACTAGCGGGAGTCCACGAGCAGTACTTC.